The 5 T cell receptor beta chains listed next were all sequenced from one sample in a study of cytomegalovirus exposure and HLA in healthy donors. This table comes from immunoSEQ multiplex PCR, and its TCRdb copy is limited to in-frame clones, with some not included. The sample has about 170,000 clones, just under 90% seen once. Material for sequencing was PBMCs. The receptor source for this set is a woman aged 18-30 years in good health and CMV-seropositive.

This clone was detected only a few times. The rearrangement uses TRBV4-3 and TRBJ2-2; TRBD1 matches 7 bases. CDR1 is LGHNA, CDR2 YSLEER, per germline. The ends lost 0 bases at V and 2 bases at J; junction bases unmatched: 3. This CDR3 contains 16 residues. The chain's CDR3 is CASSQEGQLNTGELFF. DNA for the CDR3: TGCGCCAGCAGCCAAGAGGGACAGCTAAACACCGGGGAGCTGTTTTTT.

In nucleotides, the CDR3 is TGTGCCAGCAGCTTGAACTATAAGCCCAATGAGCAGTTCTTC. It codes for CASSLNYKPNEQFF. The chain employs TRBV5-4 and TRBJ2-1; D remains ambiguous. Trimming took 1 base from V and 6 from J, leaving 11 bases between them. The germline V gene encodes CDR1 SGHNT and CDR2 YYREEE (reference sequence). The CDR3 has 14 amino acids.

Here the CDR3 reads CGARGAGNTIYF. The CDR3 bases are TGTGGAGCCAGGGGGGCTGGAAACACCATATATTTT. The V call is TRBV19, the J call TRBJ1-3, with TRBD1 matching over 7 bases. The V gene's germline CDR1 is LNHDA and CDR2 SQIVND (reference sequence). The CDR3 loop spans 12 amino acids.

This clone has just one count. This chain uses TRBV12-5 with TRBJ2-5; TRBD2 agrees at 8 bases. The V segment lost 3 bases and the J segment 7 bases; nucleotides outside the gene matches: 16. This CDR3 region has 17 residues. Per germline, CDR1 LGHNT and CDR2 FRNRAP. CDR3 DNA: TGTGCTAGTGGTTTTGAGAGCGGGTTAGCGGGAAGGGGGACCCAGTACTTC. Its translation is CASGFESGLAGRGTQYF.

The genes are TRBV28 and TRBJ1-1; D is unclear. This CDR3 spans 14 amino acids. V was cut by 6 bases and J by 1 base, with 12 bases left in between. Germline values: CDR1 MDHEN, CDR2 SYDVKM. The CDR3, as DNA: TGTGCCAGCAGCCAATTTCTCGGGAACACTGAAGCTTTCTTT. Translating gives CASSQFLGNTEAFF.